These T cell receptor beta chains were read from a single sample in a study of OX40 agonist ivuxolimab in advanced cancers. The data were produced by immunoSEQ multiplex PCR, yet TCRdb's version contains in-frame clones alone and is incomplete. This sample has tens of thousands of clones; around nine tenths occur once, and the top ten carry approximately 0.71%. Sequenced here: CD4+ or CD8+ T cells sorted from blood, sampled in a trial of the OX40 agonist ivuxolimab. These receptors were obtained from an adult with an advanced solid tumor such as melanoma, head and neck, liver or kidney cancer. CDR3s include the opening cysteine and the closing phenylalanine or tryptophan. The D gene is left open where the match is weak. Clone size appears in some rows only: once, few, many, or a class for an expanded clone.

. 15 TRBJ2-1 TRBV4-1 few CASSRGAGADNEQFF TGCGCCAGCAGCCGGGGGGCGGGGGCGGACAATGAGCAGTTCTTC
TRBD2 15 TRBJ2-3 TRBV9 . CASSGSGTRGDTQYF TGTGCCAGCAGCGGCTCCGGGACTAGAGGTGATACGCAGTATTTT
. 12 TRBJ1-1 TRBV25-1 . CASRGRNTEAFF TGTGCCAGCAGAGGCCGGAACACTGAAGCTTTCTTT
. 13 TRBJ1-3 TRBV30 . CAWSTGGGNTIYF TGTGCCTGGAGTACGGGGGGCGGAAACACCATATATTTT
TRBD1 15 TRBJ1-1 TRBV6-1 once CASRTARDRGTEAFF TGTGCCAGCAGAACCGCCCGGGACAGGGGCACTGAAGCTTTCTTT
TRBD2 16 TRBJ2-1 TRBV10-1 few CASMEPLAGEGYEQFF TGCGCCAGCATGGAACCCCTAGCGGGAGAAGGGTATGAGCAGTTCTTC
TRBD1 14 TRBJ2-7 TRBV11-2 . CASSTRTGRYEQYF TGTGCCAGCAGCACACGGACAGGTCGGTACGAGCAGTACTTC
TRBD1 15 TRBJ1-1 TRBV6-1 . CASSSTGGANTEAFF TGTGCCAGCAGCAGTACAGGGGGCGCGAACACTGAAGCTTTCTTT
TRBD2 15 TRBJ2-3 TRBV7-3 . CASSLMGGRVDTQYF TGTGCCAGCAGCTTAATGGGCGGGAGGGTAGATACGCAGTATTTT
. 13 TRBJ2-1 TRBV7-2 . CASRADRSGEQFF TGTGCCAGCAGGGCTGACAGGTCGGGGGAGCAGTTCTTC
. 14 TRBJ2-3 TRBV28 . CASNSHRATDTQYF TGTGCCAGCAACTCACACAGGGCCACAGATACGCAGTATTTT
TRBD1 16 TRBJ2-3 TRBV6-6 few CASSSDREERTDTQYF TGTGCCAGCAGTTCCGACAGGGAAGAAAGAACAGATACGCAGTATTTT
. 14 TRBJ2-1 TRBV11-1 . CASSLGRIGDEQFF TGTGCCAGCAGCTTAGGGCGAATCGGAGATGAGCAGTTCTTC
. 16 TRBJ2-6 TRBV28 . CASSPHQGTGANVLTF TGTGCCAGCAGTCCGCACCAGGGGACTGGGGCCAACGTCCTGACTTTC
TRBD1 15 TRBJ2-5 TRBV6-6 . CASSDRGGLEETQYF TGTGCCAGCAGCGACAGGGGAGGCCTTGAAGAGACCCAGTACTTC
. 14 TRBJ1-5 TRBV10-3 . CAIKEEGGDQPQHF TGTGCCATCAAGGAGGAGGGCGGCGATCAGCCCCAGCATTTT
. 17 TRBJ2-5 TRBV14 . CASSQPMEGFGQETQYF TGTGCCAGCAGCCAACCCATGGAGGGTTTCGGCCAAGAGACCCAGTACTTC
. 11 TRBJ2-7 TRBV18 . CASSPSVEQYF TGTGCCAGCTCACCATCTGTCGAGCAGTACTTC
TRBD1 17 TRBJ2-7 TRBV4-2 . CASSQGSPGTARYEQYF TGTGCCAGCAGCCAAGGGTCCCCCGGGACAGCTCGCTACGAGCAGTACTTC
. 15 TRBJ2-5 TRBV30 few CAWSLGSRIEETQYF TGTGCCTGGAGTCTAGGGTCTAGGATAGAAGAGACCCAGTACTTC
. 16 TRBJ2-3 TRBV28 . CASSPRGRGRTDTQYF TGTGCCAGCAGTCCCCGGGGGCGAGGTAGGACAGATACGCAGTATTTT
. 14 TRBJ2-7 TRBV19 . CASSRVPGSYEQYF TGTGCCAGTAGTAGAGTTCCGGGAAGCTACGAGCAGTACTTC
. 14 TRBJ2-5 TRBV5-1 . CASSTGLQGETQYF TGCGCCAGCAGCACGGGACTTCAGGGAGAGACCCAGTACTTC
. 14 TRBJ2-1 TRBV2 . CASNNRGVGGEQFF TGTGCCAGCAACAACCGCGGTGTAGGCGGTGAGCAGTTCTTC
. 15 TRBJ2-5 TRBV6-5 . CASSSVRYSLETQYF TGTGCCAGCAGTTCGGTCAGGTACTCACTGGAGACCCAGTACTTC
. 15 TRBJ2-5 TRBV7-8 . CASSQGTKGQETQYF TGTGCCAGCAGCCAAGGGACAAAGGGCCAAGAGACCCAGTACTTC
TRBD1 15 TRBJ1-1 TRBV18 . CASSPPRGQGMEAFF TGTGCCAGCTCACCACCAAGAGGACAGGGGATGGAAGCTTTCTTT
. 17 TRBJ2-3 TRBV4-2 . CASSQPRQGGSTDTQYF TGTGCCAGCAGCCAACCTCGACAGGGAGGGAGCACAGATACGCAGTATTTT
TRBD2 16 TRBJ2-3 TRBV6-6 . CASSTAGTTIRDTQYF TGTGCCAGCAGCACTGCAGGGACTACCATCAGGGATACGCAGTATTTT
TRBD2 17 TRBJ2-5 TRBV7-9 . CASSPGTSGRNQETQYF TGTGCCAGCAGCCCGGGGACTAGCGGGAGAAACCAAGAGACCCAGTACTTC
. 11 TRBJ2-1 TRBV2 . CASRVAAEQFF TGTGCCAGCAGGGTAGCCGCTGAGCAGTTCTTC
. 16 TRBJ1-5 TRBV28 . CASRGGSGDRVKSQHF TGTGCCAGCAGGGGGGGCTCCGGGGATAGGGTCAAGTCCCAGCATTTT
. 14 TRBJ2-5 TRBV14 . CASSPRLRQETQYF TGTGCCAGCAGCCCTCGACTACGCCAAGAGACCCAGTACTTC
. 14 TRBJ2-4 TRBV7-2 . CASSLGLLGNIQYF TGTGCCAGCAGCTTAGGGCTACTAGGAAACATTCAGTACTTC
. 15 TRBJ2-1 TRBV5-6 . CASSLTGTNYNEQFF TGTGCCAGCAGTTTAACCGGGACAAACTACAATGAGCAGTTCTTC
TRBD2 14 TRBJ2-3 TRBV28 . CASHPSGLTDTQYF TGTGCCAGCCATCCTAGCGGCCTCACAGATACGCAGTATTTT
. 13 TRBJ2-5 TRBV5-1 . CASSEPGQETQYF TGCGCCAGCAGCGAACCCGGCCAAGAGACCCAGTACTTC
TRBD2 16 TRBJ2-3 TRBV4-3 . CASSQGTSGSTDTQYF TGCGCCAGCAGCCAAGGGACTAGCGGGAGCACAGATACGCAGTATTTT
TRBD1 16 TRBJ1-4 TRBV27 . CASSIRGYRTNEKLFF TGTGCCAGCAGCATCAGGGGGTACAGAACTAATGAAAAACTGTTTTTT
TRBD2 14 TRBJ2-7 TRBV4-2 . CASSLSGGEMVQYF TGTGCCAGCAGCCTCTCGGGGGGAGAGATGGTGCAGTACTTC
TRBD1 13 TRBJ1-2 TRBV5-4 . CASSKTGWNGYTF TGTGCCAGCAGCAAGACAGGGTGGAATGGCTACACCTTC
. 15 TRBJ2-1 TRBV28 . CASIPRQGNYNEQFF TGTGCCAGCATCCCAAGGCAGGGGAACTACAATGAGCAGTTCTTC
. 13 TRBJ2-3 TRBV25-1 . CASSDPFTDTQYF TGTGCCAGCAGTGATCCCTTCACAGATACGCAGTATTTT
TRBD2 15 TRBJ2-1 TRBV19 . CASKIAGALGNEQFF TGTGCCAGTAAAATAGCGGGAGCCTTGGGGAATGAGCAGTTCTTC
TRBD2 15 TRBJ2-1 TRBV27 . CASSLLGSGGYEQFF TGTGCCAGCAGTTTATTGGGTAGCGGGGGCTATGAGCAGTTCTTC
. 17 TRBJ2-6 TRBV18 few CASSTTPLGSGANVLTF TGTGCCAGCTCAACGACTCCTCTGGGGTCTGGGGCCAACGTCCTGACTTTC
. 15 TRBJ2-7 TRBV28 . CASRNTGGGTYEQYF TGTGCCAGCAGAAACACAGGGGGGGGTACCTACGAGCAGTACTTC
. 12 TRBJ1-5 TRBV11-2 . CASSCVRVAQHF TGTGCCAGCAGCTGTGTTAGGGTGGCCCAGCATTTT
TRBD1 10 TRBJ1-1 TRBV20-1 . CSANRGEAFF TGCAGTGCTAACAGGGGTGAAGCTTTCTTT
. 14 TRBJ1-4 TRBV30 . CAWSVLDGNEKLFF TGTGCCTGGAGTGTATTGGACGGTAATGAAAAACTGTTTTTT
TRBD2 15 TRBJ2-1 TRBV5-1 . CASSPGASGSRVQFF TGCGCCAGCAGCCCCGGGGCTAGCGGGAGCAGAGTGCAGTTCTTC
. 15 TRBJ2-7 TRBV6-1 once CASSVHSDRLYEQYF TGTGCCAGCAGTGTACACAGTGACAGGCTCTACGAGCAGTACTTC
. 14 TRBJ2-5 TRBV5-6 . CASSLPEYQETQYF TGTGCCAGCAGCTTGCCCGAGTACCAAGAGACCCAGTACTTC
. 13 TRBJ1-5 TRBV30 once CAWSESGNQPQHF TGTGCCTGGAGTGAATCAGGGAATCAGCCCCAGCATTTT
. 16 TRBJ2-1 TRBV5-1 . CASFSLPGLGSNEQFF TGCGCCAGCTTTTCCCTTCCGGGACTGGGGTCTAATGAGCAGTTCTTC
. 13 TRBJ1-2 TRBV14 . CASSHGSSVGYTF TGTGCCAGCAGCCACGGTTCGTCGGTGGGCTACACCTTC
. 14 TRBJ2-3 TRBV4-2 few CASSPRIGADTQYF TGTGCCAGCAGCCCCCGGATTGGGGCAGATACGCAGTATTTT
. 16 TRBJ2-6 TRBV11-2 few CASSLEWQIGANVLTF TGTGCCAGCAGCTTAGAGTGGCAGATCGGGGCCAACGTCCTGACTTTC